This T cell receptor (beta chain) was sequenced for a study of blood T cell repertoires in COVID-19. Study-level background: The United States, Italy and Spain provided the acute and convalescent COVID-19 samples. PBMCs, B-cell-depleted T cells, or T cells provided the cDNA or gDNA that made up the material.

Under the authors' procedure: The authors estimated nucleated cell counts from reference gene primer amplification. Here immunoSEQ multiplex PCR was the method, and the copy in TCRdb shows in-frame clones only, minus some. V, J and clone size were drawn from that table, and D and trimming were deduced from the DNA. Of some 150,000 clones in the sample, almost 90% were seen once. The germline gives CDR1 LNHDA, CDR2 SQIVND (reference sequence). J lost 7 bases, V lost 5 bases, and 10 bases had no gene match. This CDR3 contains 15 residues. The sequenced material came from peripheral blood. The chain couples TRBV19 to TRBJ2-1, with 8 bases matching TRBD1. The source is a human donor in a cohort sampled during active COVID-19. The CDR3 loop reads CASSFTGGLRNEQFF. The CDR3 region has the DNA TGTGCCAGTAGTTTTACAGGGGGGCTGAGGAATGAGCAGTTCTTC.